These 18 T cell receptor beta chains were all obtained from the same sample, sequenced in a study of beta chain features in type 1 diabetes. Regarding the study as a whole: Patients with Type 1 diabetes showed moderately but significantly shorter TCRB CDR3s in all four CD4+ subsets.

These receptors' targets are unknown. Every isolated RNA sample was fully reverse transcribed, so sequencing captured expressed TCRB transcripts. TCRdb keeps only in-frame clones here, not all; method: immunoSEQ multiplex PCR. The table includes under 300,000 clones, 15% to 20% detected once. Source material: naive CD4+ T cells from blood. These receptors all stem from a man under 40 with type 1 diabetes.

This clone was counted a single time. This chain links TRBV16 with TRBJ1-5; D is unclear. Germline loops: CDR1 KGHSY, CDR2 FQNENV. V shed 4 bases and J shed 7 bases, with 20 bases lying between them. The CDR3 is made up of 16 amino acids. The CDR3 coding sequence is TGTGCCAGCAGCCTCCGTGGGGAGGGAGGGAACCAGCCCCAGCATTTT. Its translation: CASSLRGEGGNQPQHF.

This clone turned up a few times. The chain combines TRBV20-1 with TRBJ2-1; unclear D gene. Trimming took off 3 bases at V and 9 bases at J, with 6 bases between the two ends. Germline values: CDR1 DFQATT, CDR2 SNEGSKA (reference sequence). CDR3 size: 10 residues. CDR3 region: CSASVVEQFF. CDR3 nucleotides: TGCAGTGCTAGCGTCGTTGAGCAGTTCTTC.

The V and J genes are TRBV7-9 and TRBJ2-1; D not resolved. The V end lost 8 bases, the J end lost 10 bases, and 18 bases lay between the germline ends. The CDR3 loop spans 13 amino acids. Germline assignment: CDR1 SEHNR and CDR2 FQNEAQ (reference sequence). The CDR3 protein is CASEVIGVREQFF. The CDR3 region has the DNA TGTGCCAGCGAAGTAATAGGAGTGAGGGAGCAGTTCTTC. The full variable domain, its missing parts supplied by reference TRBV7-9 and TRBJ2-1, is DTGVSQNPRHKITKRGQNVTFRCDPISEHNRLYWYRQTLGQGPEFLTYFQNEAQLEKSRLLSDRFSAERPKGSFSTLEIQRTEQGDSAMYLCASEVIGVREQFFGPGTRLTVL.

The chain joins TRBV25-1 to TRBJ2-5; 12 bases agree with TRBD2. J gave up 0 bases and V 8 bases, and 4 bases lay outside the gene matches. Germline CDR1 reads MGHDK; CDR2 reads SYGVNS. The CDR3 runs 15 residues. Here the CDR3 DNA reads TGTGCCAGCGGACTAGCGGGACAGTACCAAGAGACCCAGTACTTC. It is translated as CASGLAGQYQETQYF.

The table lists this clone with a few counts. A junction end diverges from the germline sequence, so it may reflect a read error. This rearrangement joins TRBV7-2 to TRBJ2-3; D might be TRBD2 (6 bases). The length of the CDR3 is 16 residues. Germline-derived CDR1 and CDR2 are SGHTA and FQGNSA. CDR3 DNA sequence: TGTGCCAGCAGTTTAGTGTCTAGCGCTAGCACAGATACGCAGTATTTT. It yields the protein CASSLVSSASTDTQYF.

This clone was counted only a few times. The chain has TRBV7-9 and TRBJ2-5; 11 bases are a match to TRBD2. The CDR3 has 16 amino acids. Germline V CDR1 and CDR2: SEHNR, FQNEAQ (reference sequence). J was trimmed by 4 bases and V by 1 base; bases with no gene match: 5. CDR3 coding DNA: TGTGCCAGCAGCTTAGTGGCGCTAGCGGGAGGAGAGACCCAGTACTTC. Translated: CASSLVALAGGETQYF.

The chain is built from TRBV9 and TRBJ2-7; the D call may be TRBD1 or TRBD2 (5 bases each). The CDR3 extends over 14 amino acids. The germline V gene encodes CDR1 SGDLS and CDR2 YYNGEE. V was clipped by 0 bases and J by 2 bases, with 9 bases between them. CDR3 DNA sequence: TGTGCCAGCAGCGTAGCGCCGGGACCCTACGAGCAGTACTTC. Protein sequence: CASSVAPGPYEQYF.

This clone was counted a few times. The CDR3 DNA sequence: TGCAGCGTTGAGGGACAGGGCCGGGAAAAACTGTTTTTT. Protein: CSVEGQGREKLFF. The chain uses TRBV29-1 and TRBJ1-4; 9 bases fit TRBD1. CDR3 size: 13 residues. The germline V gene has CDR1 SQVTM and CDR2 ANQGSEA. Losses at the gene ends were 3 bases for V and 8 bases for J; bases not matched to a gene: 4.

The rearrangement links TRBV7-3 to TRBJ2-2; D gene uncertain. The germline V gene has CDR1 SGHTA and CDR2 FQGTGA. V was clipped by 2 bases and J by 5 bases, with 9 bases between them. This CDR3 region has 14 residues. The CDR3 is CASSLGRETGELFF. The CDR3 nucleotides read TGTGCCAGCAGCTTAGGAAGGGAAACCGGGGAGCTGTTTTTT.

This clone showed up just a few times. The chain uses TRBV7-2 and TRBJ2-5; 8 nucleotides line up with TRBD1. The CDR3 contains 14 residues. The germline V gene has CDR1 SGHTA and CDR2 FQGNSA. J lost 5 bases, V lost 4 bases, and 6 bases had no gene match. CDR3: CASSSDRVGETQYF. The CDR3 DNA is TGTGCCAGCAGCTCGGACAGGGTAGGGGAGACCCAGTACTTC.

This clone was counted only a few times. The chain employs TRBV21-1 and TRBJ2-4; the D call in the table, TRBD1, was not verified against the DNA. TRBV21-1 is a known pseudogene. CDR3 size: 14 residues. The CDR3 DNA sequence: TGTGCCAGCAGCAAAGATCTGGGCCGGCAAGTCCAGTACTTC. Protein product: CASSKDLGRQVQYF.

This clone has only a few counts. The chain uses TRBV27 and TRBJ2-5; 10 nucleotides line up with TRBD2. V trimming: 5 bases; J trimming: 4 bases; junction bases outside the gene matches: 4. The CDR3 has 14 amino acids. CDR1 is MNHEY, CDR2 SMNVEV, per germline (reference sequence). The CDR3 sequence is CASSLRLAGETQYF. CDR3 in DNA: TGTGCCAGCAGTCTTCGACTAGCGGGAGAGACCCAGTACTTC.

DNA of the CDR3: TGTGCCAGCAGTGAACAGGGGGGAGCTAGCACAGATACGCAGTATTTT. As protein: CASSEQGGASTDTQYF. V is TRBV2 and J is TRBJ2-3, with D tentatively TRBD1 (7 bases). The CDR3 covers 16 residues. V was cut by 2 bases and J by 0 bases, with 12 bases left in between. The germline CDR1 and CDR2 sequences are SNHLY and FYNNEI.

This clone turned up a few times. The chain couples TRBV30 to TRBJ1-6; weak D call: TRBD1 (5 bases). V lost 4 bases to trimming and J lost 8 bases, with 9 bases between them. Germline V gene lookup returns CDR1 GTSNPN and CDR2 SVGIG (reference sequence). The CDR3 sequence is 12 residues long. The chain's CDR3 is CAWTGLYSPLHF. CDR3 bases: TGTGCCTGGACAGGGTTATATTCACCCCTCCACTTT.

CDR3 region: CASSFRLAGDSDTQYF. The DNA of the CDR3 is TGTGCCAGCAGCTTTCGACTAGCGGGAGATTCCGATACGCAGTATTTT. This chain uses TRBV5-4 with TRBJ2-3; TRBD2 agrees at 12 bases. After removal of 2 bases from V and 6 bases from J, the junction contained 7 bases not matched to a gene. The CDR3 loop spans 16 amino acids. Looked up from germline, CDR1 is SGHNT and CDR2 is YYREEE (reference sequence). Variable domain in full (rest from reference TRBV5-4 and TRBJ2-3): ETGVTQSPTHLIKTRGQQVTLRCSSQSGHNTVSWYQQALGQGPQFIFQYYREEENGRGNFPPRFSGLQFPNYSSELNVNALELDDSALYLCASSFRLAGDSDTQYFGPGTRLTVL.

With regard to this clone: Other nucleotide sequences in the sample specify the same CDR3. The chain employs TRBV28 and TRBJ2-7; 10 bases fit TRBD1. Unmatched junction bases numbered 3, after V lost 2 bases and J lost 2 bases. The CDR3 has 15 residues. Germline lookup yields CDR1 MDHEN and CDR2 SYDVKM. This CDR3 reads CASSLPGQGAYEQYF. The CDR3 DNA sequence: TGTGCCAGCAGTTTACCCGGACAGGGGGCCTACGAGCAGTACTTC. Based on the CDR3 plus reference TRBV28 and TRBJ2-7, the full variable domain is DVKVTQSSRYLVKRTGEKVFLECVQDMDHENMFWYRQDPGLGLRLIYFSYDVKMKEKGDIPEGYSVSREKKERFSLILESASTNQTSMYLCASSLPGQGAYEQYFGPGTRLTVT.

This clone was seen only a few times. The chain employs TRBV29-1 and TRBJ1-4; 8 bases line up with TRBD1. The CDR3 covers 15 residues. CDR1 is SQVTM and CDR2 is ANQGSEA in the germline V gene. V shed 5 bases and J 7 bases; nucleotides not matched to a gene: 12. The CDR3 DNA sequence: TGCAGCGTTACTCCAGGGGGCGCGGGCGGTGAAAAACTGTTTTTT. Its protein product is CSVTPGGAGGEKLFF.

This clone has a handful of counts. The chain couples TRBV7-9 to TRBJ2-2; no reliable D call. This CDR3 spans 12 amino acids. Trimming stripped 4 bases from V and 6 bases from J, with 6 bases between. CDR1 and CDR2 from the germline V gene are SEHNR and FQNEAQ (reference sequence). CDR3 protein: CASSSDSGELFF. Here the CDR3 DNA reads TGTGCCAGCAGCTCCGACTCCGGGGAGCTGTTTTTT.